One T cell receptor beta chain is described in this entry. These data originate in a study of human thymus T cells. From resections taken during corrective heart surgery, the thymus tissue was obtained. Germline V gives CDR1 MNHEY, CDR2 SVGAGI. There are 16 residues in the CDR3. J was trimmed by 6 bases and V by 4 bases; bases with no gene match: 5. Sequenced by immunoSEQ multiplex PCR; TCRdb stores in-frame clones only, minus some. Of about 78,000 clones in the sample, roughly 97% were seen once. This TCR was sampled from a boy under three years old with a congenital heart defect but otherwise immunologically healthy. The V call is TRBV6-5, the J call TRBJ2-1; 14 bases map to TRBD2. What was sequenced was thymus tissue. CDR3 DNA sequence: TGTGCCAGCAGTTTGGGACTAGCGGGAGAATTCAATGAGCAGTTCTTC. This translates into CASSLGLAGEFNEQFF.